This T cell receptor (beta chain) was observed in a study of T cell repertoires in cytomegalovirus infection. Study-level information: Recently identified HLA-C-restricted CMV epitopes were among the peptides used. General study findings and limits: Adding up the frequency of public TCR beta families identified people who carried CMV plus the relevant HLA.

CDR1 and CDR2 from the germline V gene are SGHAT and FQNNGV. The CDR3 spans 15 residues. With 4 bases removed from V and 4 bases from J, the gap between germline ends came to 16 bases. TCRdb re-derived calls from the reads in MiXCR, one entry per CDR3 protein. Of approximately 300,000 distinct CDR3 sequences listed, about 28% are singletons. Concerning this clonotype: Its antigen is not known.

This sequence was found in a human donor in good health (CMV status not recorded). Some clones in this sample may be carry-over from other donors' samples. The chain has TRBV11-2 and TRBJ1-2; TRBD1 might be the D (5 bases). This specimen was cultured PBMCs, taken from culture after CMV antigen stimulation. This CDR3 is CASSYRGGDGYGYTF. In DNA form, the CDR3 reads TGTGCCAGCAGCTACCGGGGGGGAGACGGCTATGGCTACACCTTC.